The next 23 T cell receptor beta chains were all read from a single sample in a study of T cells expressing NK-cell markers. TCRdb re-called the 5' RACE reads; every CDR3 protein appears as one record, without DNA. Reported are a few hundred thousand distinct CDR3 sequences; the ten largest clones contain around 0.4%. Specimen: blood T cells: a sorted CD56 or NKG2C T cell subset, CD4+ or CD8+ T cells, or bulk PBMC T cells (not recorded which). These receptors all stem from a man aged 18 to 29 in good health.

CDR3 sequence reads: CASSQRDRGREQFF. This sequence joins TRBV3-1 and TRBJ2-1; the D call of TRBD1 rests on TCRdb alone, since no DNA is present to check it. The CDR3 is made up of 14 amino acids. Germline lookup yields CDR1 LGHDT and CDR2 YNNKEL (reference sequence).

The rearrangement uses TRBV7-2 and TRBJ2-7. Per the germline V gene, CDR1 is SGHTA and CDR2 is FQGNSA. CDR3 length: 15 residues. The CDR3 is CASSLADGWSNEQYF. The full variable domain, completed using reference TRBV7-2 and TRBJ2-7, is GAGVSQSPSNKVTEKGKDVELRCDPISGHTALYWYRQSLGQGLEFLIYFQGNSAPDKSGLPSDRFSAERTGGSVSTLTIQRTQQEDSAVYLCASSLADGWSNEQYFGPGTRLTVT.

The chain uses TRBV4-3 and TRBJ2-3; absent DNA, TCRdb's TRBD2 call cannot be checked. Looked up from germline, CDR1 is LGHNA and CDR2 is YSLEER. This CDR3 has 17 residues. CDR3 loop: CASSQDPAGGYTDTQYF.

The V and J genes are TRBV28 and TRBJ1-1. CDR3 length equals 11 residues. From germline, CDR1 is MDHEN and CDR2 SYDVKM. The CDR3: CAIQRGTEAFF.

The CDR3 is CASSYSGPPPGEKLFF. The chain combines TRBV6-2 or TRBV6-3 with TRBJ1-4; TCRdb picks TRBD1, but there is no DNA to check that call. Per germline, CDR1 MNHEY and CDR2 SVGEGT. The CDR3 covers 16 residues.

V and J are TRBV20-1 and TRBJ2-1; TCRdb reports TRBD1, a call that lacks DNA to check it against. Germline V gene sequence: CDR1 DFQATT, CDR2 SNEGSKA (reference sequence). The CDR3 has 16 amino acids. The CDR3 reads CSARDRERVSLGKQFF.

J is TRBJ2-3 and V is TRBV30; checking the TCRdb D call of TRBD1 is not possible without DNA. Per germline, CDR1 GTSNPN and CDR2 SVGIG (reference sequence). The length of the CDR3 is 15 residues. This CDR3 reads CAWMEGGTIPDTQYF.

This chain uses TRBV11-1 with TRBJ2-5; TCRdb's D call of TRBD1 is untestable without DNA. The CDR3 contains 14 residues. The germline V gene has CDR1 SGHAT and CDR2 FQDESV (reference sequence). The CDR3 is CASSYGGGGETQYF.

The CDR3 loop is CASSVQGWDYGYTF. This chain links TRBV6-1 with TRBJ1-2; TCRdb reports TRBD1, a call that lacks DNA to check it against. The CDR3 extends over 14 amino acids. In germline, CDR1 is MNHNS, CDR2 SASEGT.

The V and J genes are TRBV20-1 and TRBJ1-2; TCRdb lists TRBD1, though no DNA is available to test this call. CDR1 is DFQATT and CDR2 is SNEGSKA in the germline V gene (reference sequence). The CDR3 runs to 13 residues. CDR3 in amino acids: CSARGRNKGGYTF.

The chain joins TRBV10-3 to TRBJ2-3; the D call from TCRdb, TRBD2, cannot be confirmed without DNA. From germline, CDR1 is ENHRY and CDR2 SYGVKD. The CDR3 runs to 14 residues. The CDR3 here is CAISRTAVADTQYF.

The rearrangement links TRBV5-4 to TRBJ2-3; as DNA is missing, the TRBD1 call by TCRdb cannot be tested. The length of the CDR3 is 20 residues. The germline V gene encodes CDR1 SGHNT and CDR2 YYREEE (reference sequence). The CDR3 sequence: CASSLGVRQERDRRTDTQYF. Based on the CDR3 plus reference TRBV5-4 and TRBJ2-3, the full variable domain is ETGVTQSPTHLIKTRGQQVTLRCSSQSGHNTVSWYQQALGQGPQFIFQYYREEENGRGNFPPRFSGLQFPNYSSELNVNALELDDSALYLCASSLGVRQERDRRTDTQYFGPGTRLTVL.

The genes are TRBV6-5 and TRBJ2-3; TCRdb's D call, TRBD1, is unchecked because there is no DNA. Germline V gives CDR1 MNHEY, CDR2 SVGAGI. The CDR3 contains 18 residues. The chain's CDR3 is CASSYSVGLKEGADTQYF.

This sequence joins TRBV10-2 and TRBJ2-3; TCRdb gives TRBD2 as the D gene, but with no DNA this cannot be confirmed. This CDR3 is built from 16 residues. Germline V gene lookup returns CDR1 WSHSY and CDR2 SAAADI. CDR3 sequence: CASSDTSGRYTDTQYF.

The V gene is TRBV7-2, the J gene TRBJ2-6. There are 17 residues in the CDR3. Germline loops: CDR1 SGHTA, CDR2 FQGNSA. The CDR3 reads CASSLVVHNSGANVLTF.

The chain joins TRBV24-1 to TRBJ2-3; TCRdb proposes TRBD1, but this gene call is untestable without DNA. Germline CDR1 reads KGHDR; CDR2 reads SFDVKD. This CDR3 is built from 13 residues. The CDR3 is CATSLTQGSQPYF.

The J gene is TRBJ2-3, the V gene TRBV6-5; TCRdb returns TRBD2, unconfirmable since there is no DNA. This CDR3 has 16 residues. Germline V gives CDR1 MNHEY, CDR2 SVGAGI. The CDR3 here is CASSYPSSGRRDTQYF.

The rearrangement uses TRBV10-2 and TRBJ2-2; TCRdb's assignment of TRBD1 cannot be checked, as there is no DNA. In germline, CDR1 is WSHSY, CDR2 SAAADI. This CDR3 region has 14 residues. CDR3: CASSAGTTAGELFF.

The CDR3 here is CASRLGTTNTGELFF. This chain joins TRBV2 and TRBJ2-2; TCRdb returns TRBD1, unconfirmable since there is no DNA. This CDR3 is 15 amino acids long. Germline-derived CDR1 and CDR2 are SNHLY and FYNNEI.

The genes are TRBV11-3 and TRBJ2-5; TCRdb reports TRBD1, a call that lacks DNA to check it against. The CDR3 consists of 13 residues. Germline V gene data show CDR1 as SGHNT and CDR2 as YENEEA. Here the CDR3 reads CASSDPPGQTQYF.

The CDR3 sequence is CATTRGQGATGELFF. The chain joins TRBV24-1 to TRBJ2-2; the TCRdb call, TRBD1, lacks DNA for checking. The V gene's germline CDR1 is KGHDR and CDR2 SFDVKD. CDR3 length: 15 amino acids.

V gene TRBV5-1 combines with J gene TRBJ2-3; there is no DNA to check the TCRdb D call of TRBD2. The CDR3 length is 14 residues. Germline V gives CDR1 SGHRS, CDR2 YFSETQ. The CDR3 loop reads CASSSAGIGDTQYF.

The rearrangement joins TRBV5-1 to TRBJ2-5; TCRdb outputs TRBD1, but without DNA this stays unchecked. Germline V CDR1 and CDR2: SGHRS, YFSETQ. This CDR3 contains 14 residues. The CDR3 sequence is CASSSSDRPGTQYF.